Presented here are 14 T cell receptor beta chains from one specimen sequenced in a study of blood T cell repertoires in COVID-19. TCRdb keeps only in-frame clones here, not all; method: immunoSEQ multiplex PCR. The sample has about 250,000 clones, roughly four fifths seen once; the top ten hold approximately 4.5%. Sequencing was carried out using peripheral blood. These receptors were obtained from a woman aged 70 to 79 with acute or convalescent COVID-19.

The V and J genes are TRBV28 and TRBJ1-1; 7 bases are shared with TRBD1. Trimming removed 1 base from V and 4 bases from J; junction bases left unmatched: 6. The CDR3 spans 15 residues. Germline CDR1 MDHEN, CDR2 SYDVKM. CDR3 residues: CASSLSTRGVTEAFF. DNA of the CDR3: TGTGCCAGCAGTTTATCTACCAGGGGGGTCACTGAAGCTTTCTTT.

Turning to this clone: Because the CDR3's place on the DNA is in doubt, the DNA is left out and the CDR3 is given as listed by TCRdb. This CDR3 reads CASSSSTGGLTISNQPQHF. V gene TRBV27 combines with J gene TRBJ1-5; the table's D call, TRBD1, has no DNA check behind it. The germline gives CDR1 MNHEY, CDR2 SMNVEV (reference sequence). Termini included, the CDR3 measures 19 amino acids.

This chain links TRBV6-2 or TRBV6-3 with TRBJ1-2, with 8 bases aligning to TRBD1. The V segment lost 1 base and the J segment 8 bases; nucleotides outside the gene matches: 6. Germline loops: CDR1 MNHEY, CDR2 SVGEGT. The CDR3 has 14 amino acids. The CDR3 nucleotides read TGTGCCAGCAGTTACTACGCGACAGGGGACGGCTACACCTTC. Protein: CASSYYATGDGYTF.

V is TRBV6-6 and J is TRBJ1-1; weak D call: TRBD1 (6 bases). The length of the CDR3 is 11 residues. V was cut by 10 bases and J by 5 bases, with 11 bases left in between. From germline, CDR1 is MNHNY and CDR2 SVGAGI (reference sequence). CDR3 DNA sequence: TGTGCCACCCAGGGGTTGACTGAAGCTTTCTTT. Translated, it gives CATQGLTEAFF.

At least ten counts were recorded for this clone. J is TRBJ1-3 and V is TRBV2; 7 bases are a match to TRBD1. Germline V gene data show CDR1 as SNHLY and CDR2 as FYNNEI. The V segment lost 6 bases and the J segment 4 bases; nucleotides outside the gene matches: 0. This CDR3 has 12 amino acids. CDR3 sequence (DNA): TGTGCCAGCAGGGGACAGGGAAACACCATATATTTT. Translated: CASRGQGNTIYF.

This chain links TRBV5-4 with TRBJ1-3, with TRBD1 identical over 7 bases. V shed 0 bases and J 4 bases; nucleotides not matched to a gene: 4. CDR1 and CDR2 from the germline V gene are SGHNT and YYREEE (reference sequence). This CDR3 has 15 residues. The CDR3 protein is CASSLEGARGNTIYF. The DNA for the CDR3 is TGTGCCAGCAGCTTGGAGGGGGCGCGCGGAAACACCATATATTTT.

This chain uses TRBV5-8 with TRBJ1-1; D possibly corresponds to TRBD1 (6 bases). Trimming shortened V by 2 bases and J by 4 bases, and 12 bases separated the two germline ends. The V gene's germline CDR1 is SGHTS and CDR2 YDEGEE. The CDR3 is made up of 14 amino acids. CDR3 bases: TGTGCCAGCAGCTTCCTAAGGGGGGGCACTGAAGCTTTCTTT. Translation gives CASSFLRGGTEAFF.

The CDR3 is CASSQDPGHFYGYTF. The CDR3 DNA follows: TGTGCCAGCAGCCAAGACCCGGGACACTTCTATGGCTACACCTTC. This chain joins TRBV4-2 and TRBJ1-2; TRBD1 might be the D (6 bases). This CDR3 contains 15 residues. Trimming pared 0 bases from V and 4 bases from J, leaving 12 bases between. Germline CDR1 LGHNA, CDR2 YNFKEQ.

This clone was counted a few times. The CDR3 reads CASSEAATGAGQPQHF. The CDR3 DNA sequence: TGTGCCAGCAGTGAAGCGGCGACAGGGGCCGGCCAGCCCCAGCATTTT. V usage is TRBV6-1 and J usage is TRBJ1-5, with TRBD1 matching 8 bases. Germline V gives CDR1 MNHNS, CDR2 SASEGT. CDR3 length equals 16 residues. The trim removed 0 bases at V and 7 bases at J, leaving 8 bases unmatched.

The chain has TRBV20-1 and TRBJ1-6; maybe TRBD1 (5 bases). This CDR3 comprises 16 residues. The germline CDR1 and CDR2 sequences are DFQATT and SNEGSKA (reference sequence). Trimming left V 3 bases short and J 8 bases short, with 20 bases between. The CDR3 loop reads CSASSSGAPGDSPLHF. Written as DNA, the CDR3 is TGCAGTGCTAGTTCGTCAGGCGCTCCGGGGGATTCACCCCTCCACTTT.

Comment on this clone: Since a much larger clone is just one base distant, this may be a read error. The chain carries TRBV7-2 and TRBJ1-1, with TRBD1 as a possible D gene (5 bases). This CDR3 is built from 13 residues. Trimming shortened V by 5 bases and J by 1 base, and 8 bases separated the two germline ends. Germline V CDR1 and CDR2: SGHTA, FQGNSA. The CDR3 coding sequence is TGTGCCAGCAGCCAAGACAGGAACACTGAAGCTTTCTTT. It codes for CASSQDRNTEAFF.

This chain uses TRBV4-2 with TRBJ2-7; tentative D call: TRBD1 (6 bases). V lost 0 bases and J 3 bases, leaving 12 bases between the germline ends. The CDR3 is 15 residues long. Germline-derived CDR1 and CDR2 are LGHNA and YNFKEQ. The CDR3 protein is CASSQDMGAFYEQYF. The DNA for the CDR3 is TGTGCCAGCAGCCAAGATATGGGGGCTTTCTACGAGCAGTACTTC.

The chain links TRBV6-5 to TRBJ2-1; 7 nucleotides match TRBD1. The CDR3 length is 16 residues. Germline values: CDR1 MNHEY, CDR2 SVGAGI. The V segment lost 2 bases and the J segment 8 bases; nucleotides outside the gene matches: 12. This chain's CDR3 is CASSYPAMTGSDEQFF. The CDR3, as DNA: TGTGCCAGCAGTTACCCCGCCATGACAGGGAGCGATGAGCAGTTCTTC.

V usage is TRBV19 and J usage is TRBJ1-1; 10 bases are shared with TRBD1. The CDR3 has 14 amino acids. V shed 4 bases and J 5 bases; nucleotides not matched to a gene: 4. Germline CDR1 LNHDA, CDR2 SQIVND (reference sequence). The CDR3 coding sequence is TGTGCCAGTAGTAGGACAGGGGGTTGGACTGAAGCTTTCTTT. It yields the protein CASSRTGGWTEAFF.